These T cell receptor beta chains were read from a single sample in a study of T-cell memory formation after mild COVID-19. TCRdb recomputed calls from the 5' RACE reads with MiXCR, one row per CDR3 protein. This sample has 150,000 to 200,000 distinct CDR3 sequences, with roughly 28% found just once. What was sequenced was PBMCs or a T cell subset sorted from them (not recorded which). The receptors derive from an adult woman who had mild COVID-19 (a few samples of this study predate the infection). Cell type and time point are not known. Both conserved end residues are part of each CDR3. D genes are given only for firm matches. Size is omitted from some rows. Given values are once, few, many or a class for expanded clones.

TRBJ2-3	TRBV5-1	-	TRBD2	TGCGCCAGCAGCTTGGGTCTAGCGGGGGTATATTCCACAGATACGCAGTATTTT	CASSLGLAGVYSTDTQYF
TRBJ1-5	TRBV9	few	-	TGTGCCAGCAGCGTAGGGCCAGGGTCCAATCAGCCCCAGCATTTT	CASSVGPGSNQPQHF
TRBJ2-2	TRBV5-1	-	-	TGCGCCAGCAGCTTGTCCGACATCTACACCGGGGAGCTGTTTTTT	CASSLSDIYTGELFF
TRBJ2-3	TRBV20-1	-	-	TGCAGTGCTAGAGAAGGGGTTGGCGATACGCAGTATTTT	CSAREGVGDTQYF
TRBJ2-7	TRBV29-1	-	-	TGCAGCGTTGAAAAGGGTCCTAACGAGCAGTACTTC	CSVEKGPNEQYF
TRBJ1-4	TRBV14	-	-	TGTGCCAGCAGCCGCACGACAGGTTTCCAAATGCAGAAACTGTTTTTT	CASSRTTGFQMQKLFF
TRBJ2-7	TRBV7-2	-	TRBD1	TGTGCCAGCAGCTCCCGGGACAGGGGCGAGCAGTACTTC	CASSSRDRGEQYF
TRBJ1-5	TRBV7-2	once	TRBD1	TGTGCCAGCAGCGTAAGGGGGCAGCAGCCCCAGCATTTT	CASSVRGQQPQHF
TRBJ2-1	TRBV5-1	-	-	TGCGCCAGCAGCAGAGGAGCCGGGACCCTAATCCTCTACAATGAGCAGTTCTTC	CASSRGAGTLILYNEQFF
TRBJ2-7	TRBV7-9	many	TRBD1	TGTGCCAGCAGCTCCCGGACAGGGGGCATTACTACCTACGAGCAGTACTTC	CASSSRTGGITTYEQYF
TRBJ2-1	TRBV5-1	-	-	TGCGCCAGCAGCTTTGCGGGACAAAGCTACAATGAGCAGTTCTTC	CASSFAGQSYNEQFF
TRBJ2-6	TRBV19	-	-	TGTGCCAGTAGTAAACGAGGCGGGACCAACGTCCTGACTTTC	CASSKRGGTNVLTF
TRBJ1-5	TRBV12-5	few	-	TGTGCTAGTGGTTTCCCGGGGGCTAGCAATCAGCCCCAGCATTTT	CASGFPGASNQPQHF
TRBJ1-2	TRBV7-8	-	-	TGTGCCAGCAGCTTAAGGCCCAAAGAGACTCCTAACTATGGCTACACCTTC	CASSLRPKETPNYGYTF
TRBJ2-2	TRBV9	few	TRBD2	TGTGCCAGCAGCGTGGCTAGCGGGACAAACACCGGGGAGCTGTTTTTT	CASSVASGTNTGELFF
TRBJ1-6	TRBV20-1	few	-	TGCAGTGCTAGAGATCGAAGCAGGACCGAAAATTCACCCCTCCACTTT	CSARDRSRTENSPLHF
TRBJ2-7	TRBV4-1	-	-	TGCGCCAGCAGCCAAGATCGATTCTACGAGCAGTACTTC	CASSQDRFYEQYF
TRBJ2-6	TRBV15	-	-	TGTGCCACCAGCAGAGATATAGGCAGAGACACCAACGTCCTGACTTTC	CATSRDIGRDTNVLTF
TRBJ1-5	TRBV12-3/TRBV12-4	once	TRBD1	TGTGCCAGCAGTTGGACAGGTGGAAATCAGCCCCAGCATTTT	CASSWTGGNQPQHF
TRBJ1-2	TRBV15	-	-	TGTGCCACCAGCCCCCGAGGCCAGGGGTTGAGTGGCTACACCTTC	CATSPRGQGLSGYTF
TRBJ2-2	TRBV20-1	many	-	TGCAGTGCTAGGCCGGGCGGAACAAACACCGGGGAGCTGTTTTTT	CSARPGGTNTGELFF
TRBJ2-1	TRBV3-1	few	-	TGTGCCAGCAGCCAAGGGATAGGCTACAATGAGCAGTTCTTC	CASSQGIGYNEQFF
TRBJ1-5	TRBV29-1	-	TRBD1	TGCAGCGCCGAACCGGGACAGGGAGGTCAGCCCCAGCATTTT	CSAEPGQGGQPQHF
TRBJ2-3	TRBV30	few	TRBD2	TGTGCCTGGAGCCGGGGACTAGCGGGAGGCACAGATACGCAGTATTTT	CAWSRGLAGGTDTQYF